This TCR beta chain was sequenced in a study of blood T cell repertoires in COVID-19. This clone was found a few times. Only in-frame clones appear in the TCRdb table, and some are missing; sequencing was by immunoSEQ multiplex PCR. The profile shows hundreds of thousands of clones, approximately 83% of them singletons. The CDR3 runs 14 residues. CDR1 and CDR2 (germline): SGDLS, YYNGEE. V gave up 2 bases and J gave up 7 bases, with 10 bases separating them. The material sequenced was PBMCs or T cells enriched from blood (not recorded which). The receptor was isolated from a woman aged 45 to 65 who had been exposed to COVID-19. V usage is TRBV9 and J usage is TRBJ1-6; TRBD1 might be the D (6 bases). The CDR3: CASSVGTPNSPLHF. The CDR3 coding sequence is TGTGCCAGCAGCGTGGGGACACCCAATTCACCCCTCCACTTT.